These 3 T cell receptor beta chains share one sample of origin, sequenced in a study of response to subunit inactivated influenza vaccine. MiXCR, applied by TCRdb to the RT-PCR reads, yields one record per CDR3 protein. The sample carries about 500,000 distinct CDR3 sequences, over 10% recorded once. The input for sequencing was PBMCs from blood, taken 40 to 50 days after vaccination. The receptor source for this set is a man in his fifties or sixties who received an inactivated influenza vaccine.

The chain carries TRBV7-8 and TRBJ1-2; TRBD1 matches at 10 bases. J lost 3 bases, V lost 5 bases, and 9 bases had no gene match. Germline V gives CDR1 SGHVS, CDR2 FQNEAQ. The CDR3 is 16 residues long. CDR3 sequence reads: CASSPRWDRGDYGYTF. In DNA, the CDR3 is TGTGCCAGCAGCCCCCGATGGGACAGGGGTGACTATGGCTACACCTTC.

The gene calls are TRBV29-1 and TRBJ2-5; D is unresolved. Trimming took 7 bases from V and 4 from J, leaving 10 bases between them. Germline V gives CDR1 SQVTM, CDR2 ANQGSEA. The length of the CDR3 is 11 residues. The DNA of the CDR3 is TGCAGCGCCGGATGGGGAGAGACCCAGTACTTC. It is translated as CSAGWGETQYF.

This clonotype was counted ten times or more. The chain carries TRBV12-3 or TRBV12-4 and TRBJ2-7; D call uncertain. This CDR3 comprises 13 residues. V was trimmed by 1 base and J by 2 bases, leaving 6 bases between them. As DNA, the CDR3 is TGTGCCAGCAGTTTAGGACACGCCTACGAGCAGTACTTC. Translating gives CASSLGHAYEQYF.